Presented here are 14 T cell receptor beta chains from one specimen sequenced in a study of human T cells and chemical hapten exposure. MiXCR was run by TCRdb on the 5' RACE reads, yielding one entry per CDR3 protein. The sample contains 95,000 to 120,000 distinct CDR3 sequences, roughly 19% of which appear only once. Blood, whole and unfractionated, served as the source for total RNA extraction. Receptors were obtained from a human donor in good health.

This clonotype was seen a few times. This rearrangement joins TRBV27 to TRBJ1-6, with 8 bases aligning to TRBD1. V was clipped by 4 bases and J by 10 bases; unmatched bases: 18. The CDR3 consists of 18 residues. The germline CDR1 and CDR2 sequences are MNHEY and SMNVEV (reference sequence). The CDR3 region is CASSSVSWDRLAESPLHF. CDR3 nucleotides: TGTGCCAGCAGTTCGGTGAGCTGGGACAGGCTAGCCGAATCACCCCTCCACTTT.

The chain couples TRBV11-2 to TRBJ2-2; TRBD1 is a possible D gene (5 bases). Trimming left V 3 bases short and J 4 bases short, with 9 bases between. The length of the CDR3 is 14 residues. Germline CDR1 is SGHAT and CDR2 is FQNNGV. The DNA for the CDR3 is TGTGCCAGCAGCTTTCAGGGCAGCACCGGGGAGCTGTTTTTT. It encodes CASSFQGSTGELFF.

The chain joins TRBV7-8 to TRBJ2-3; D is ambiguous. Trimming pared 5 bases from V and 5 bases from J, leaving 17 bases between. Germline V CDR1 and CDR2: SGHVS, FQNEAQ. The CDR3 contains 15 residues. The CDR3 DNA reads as TGTGCCAGCAGCGGTCGCCGACTGGCAAGAGATACGCAGTATTTT. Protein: CASSGRRLARDTQYF.

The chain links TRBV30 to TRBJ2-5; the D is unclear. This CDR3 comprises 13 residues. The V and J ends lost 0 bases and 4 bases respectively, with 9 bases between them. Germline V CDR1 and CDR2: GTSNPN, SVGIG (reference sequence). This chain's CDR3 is CAWSVGRLETQYF. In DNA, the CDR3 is TGTGCCTGGAGTGTAGGCAGGCTAGAGACCCAGTACTTC.

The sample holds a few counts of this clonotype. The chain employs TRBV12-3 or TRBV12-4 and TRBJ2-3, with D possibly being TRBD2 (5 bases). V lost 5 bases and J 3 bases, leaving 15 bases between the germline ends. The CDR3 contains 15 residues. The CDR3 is CASSRRSSETDTQYF. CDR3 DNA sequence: TGTGCCAGCAGTCGCCGCAGTAGCGAGACAGATACGCAGTATTTT.

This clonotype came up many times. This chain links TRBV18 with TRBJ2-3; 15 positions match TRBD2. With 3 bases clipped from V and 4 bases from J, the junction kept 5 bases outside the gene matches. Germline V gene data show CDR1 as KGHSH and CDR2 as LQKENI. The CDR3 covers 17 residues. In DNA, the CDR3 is TGTGCCAGCTCACCGCCTCGGACTAGCGGGAGGGCAGATACGCAGTATTTT. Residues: CASSPPRTSGRADTQYF.

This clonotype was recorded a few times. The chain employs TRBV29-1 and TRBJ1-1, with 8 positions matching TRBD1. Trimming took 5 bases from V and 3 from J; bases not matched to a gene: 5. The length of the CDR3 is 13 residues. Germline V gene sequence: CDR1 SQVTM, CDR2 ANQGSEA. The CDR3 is CSVRQGLDTEAFF. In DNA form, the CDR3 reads TGCAGCGTTCGACAGGGGCTGGACACTGAAGCTTTCTTT. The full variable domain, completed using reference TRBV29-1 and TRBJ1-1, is SAVISQKPSRDICQRGTSLTIQCQVDSQVTMMFWYRQQPGQSLTLIATANQGSEATYESGFVIDKFPISRPNLTFSTLTVSNMSPEDSSIYLCSVRQGLDTEAFFGQGTRLTVV.

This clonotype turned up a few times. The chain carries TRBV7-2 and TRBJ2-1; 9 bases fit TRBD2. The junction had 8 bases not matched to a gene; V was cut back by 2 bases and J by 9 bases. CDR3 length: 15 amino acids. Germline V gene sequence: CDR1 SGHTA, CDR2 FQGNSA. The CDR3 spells CASSLLAGAAGEQFF. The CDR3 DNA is TGTGCCAGCAGCTTATTAGCGGGAGCCGCTGGTGAGCAGTTCTTC.

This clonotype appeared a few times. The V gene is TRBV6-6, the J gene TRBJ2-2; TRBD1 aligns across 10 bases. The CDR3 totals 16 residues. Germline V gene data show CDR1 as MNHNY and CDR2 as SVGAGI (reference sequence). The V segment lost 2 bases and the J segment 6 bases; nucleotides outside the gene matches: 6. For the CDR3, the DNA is TGTGCCAGCAGTTACGGGACAGGGGTATCCGCCGGGGAGCTGTTTTTT. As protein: CASSYGTGVSAGELFF.

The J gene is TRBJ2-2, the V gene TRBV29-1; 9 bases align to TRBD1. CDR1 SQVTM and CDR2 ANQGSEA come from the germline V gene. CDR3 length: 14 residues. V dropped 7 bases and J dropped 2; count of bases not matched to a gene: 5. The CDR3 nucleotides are TGCAGCGCCGGACAGGGGACCAACACCGGGGAGCTGTTTTTT. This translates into CSAGQGTNTGELFF.

The CDR3 nucleotides are TGCAGTGCTACCAAAGAACTAGTTGTCGTTTACGAGCAGTACTTC. Translating it yields CSATKELVVVYEQYF. V is TRBV20-1 and J is TRBJ2-7; perhaps TRBD2 as D (5 bases). Trimming removed 4 bases at V and 4 bases at J, with 20 bases between. This CDR3 spans 15 amino acids. Looked up from germline, CDR1 is DFQATT and CDR2 is SNEGSKA (reference sequence).

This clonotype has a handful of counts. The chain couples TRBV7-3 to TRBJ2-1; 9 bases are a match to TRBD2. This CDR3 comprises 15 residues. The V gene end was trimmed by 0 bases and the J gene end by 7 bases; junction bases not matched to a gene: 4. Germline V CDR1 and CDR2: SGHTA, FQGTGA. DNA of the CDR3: TGTGCCAGCAGCTTAACGGGGCTAGCGGGAAATGAGCAGTTCTTC. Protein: CASSLTGLAGNEQFF.

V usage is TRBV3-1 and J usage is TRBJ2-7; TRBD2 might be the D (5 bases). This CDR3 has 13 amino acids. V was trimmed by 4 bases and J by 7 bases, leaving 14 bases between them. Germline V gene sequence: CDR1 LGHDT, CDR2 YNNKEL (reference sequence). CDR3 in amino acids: CASSPSGWREQYF. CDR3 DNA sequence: TGTGCCAGCAGCCCCTCTGGATGGAGGGAGCAGTACTTC.

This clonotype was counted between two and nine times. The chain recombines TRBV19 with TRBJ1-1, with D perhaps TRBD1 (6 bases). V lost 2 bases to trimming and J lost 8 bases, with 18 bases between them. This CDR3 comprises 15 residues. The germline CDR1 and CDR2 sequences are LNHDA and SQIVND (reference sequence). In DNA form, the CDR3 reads TGTGCCAGTAGTATACTGCAGTCCCCCGACAGGGAAGCTTTCTTT. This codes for CASSILQSPDREAFF.